The source of this TCR beta chain is a study of response to subunit inactivated influenza vaccine (dated by TCRdb to between 2017 and 2018). About the investigation overall: To follow how T cells responded to a trivalent subunit inactivated influenza vaccine, the researchers relied on deep quantitative profiling of the T cell receptor repertoire.

Taken from cysteine to phenylalanine, the CDR3 has 18 residues. Only the CDR3 DNA is retained, 54 bases long and in frame from the first base. Per the germline V gene, SGHRS is the CDR1 and YFSETQ is the CDR2. Trimming leaves V shorter by 0 bases and J shorter by 3 bases, with the junction holding 10 bases beyond the gene matches. On this clonotype: No cognate antigen has been identified for it. No base qualities exist here, and no much larger clone lies one base off it.

What the work shows at the level of the full study, not this receptor alone: The authors suggested that each seasonal influenza vaccination may recruit only a limited number of new T cells.

The library was made by RT-PCR. The data were produced on an Illumina HiSeq 2500. Clones were called with MiXCR by TCRdb after fastp trimmed the public reads at Q25, and only in-frame beta chains were retained. Rows are unified per CDR3 protein, each entry keeping the most common DNA and genes. Present in this sample are 450,000 to 700,000 distinct CDR3 sequences, 14% of which were seen just once. The ten largest clones take up around 10% of the sample. Sequencing used PBMCs from blood, obtained less than 13 days after vaccination. This clonotype was sampled from a man in his forties or fifties who received an inactivated influenza vaccine. Donor details come from another sample of the same person, matched by shared clones. The sequence links TRBV5-1 to TRBJ2-3, and 10 junctional nucleotides match TRBD2. The nucleotides read TGCGCCAGCAGCTTGGCGAGCGGGGGGGCCGGTGTGACAGATACGCAGTATTTT. Translated, this gives CASSLASGGAGVTDTQYF.